Reported below is one TCR beta chain. Its antigen is undetermined. They ran version v3.0 of the immunoSEQ assay at survey level. The data were produced by immunoSEQ multiplex PCR, yet TCRdb's version contains in-frame clones alone and is incomplete. Counted here are fewer than 40,000 clones, roughly three quarters occurring once; the ten biggest clones make up about 3.2%. These data belong to a study of long-term antiretroviral therapy in people with HIV. Study information: There is a gap of about a decade between the earliest samples and the later 2015 immediate-ART recommendation.

The germline CDR1 and CDR2 sequences are MNHEY and SMNVEV (reference sequence). With 3 bases removed from V and 0 bases from J, the gap between germline ends came to 10 bases. This CDR3 is built from 15 residues. General study points: Pre-ART expanded TRB clones stayed dominant throughout, though often decreasing after ART. Repertoires in HIV (unlike those of controls) had narrower CDR3 length ranges.

Here the sequenced sample was unsorted PBMCs, taken 1.9 years after starting antiretroviral therapy. The chain recombines TRBV27 with TRBJ2-3; a weak D match, TRBD2 (6 bases). This clonotype originated in a man between 18 and 29 years old with HIV. Here the CDR3 reads CASSLLAVSTDTQYF. In DNA, the CDR3 is TGTGCCAGCAGTTTGTTAGCGGTCAGCACAGATACGCAGTATTTT.